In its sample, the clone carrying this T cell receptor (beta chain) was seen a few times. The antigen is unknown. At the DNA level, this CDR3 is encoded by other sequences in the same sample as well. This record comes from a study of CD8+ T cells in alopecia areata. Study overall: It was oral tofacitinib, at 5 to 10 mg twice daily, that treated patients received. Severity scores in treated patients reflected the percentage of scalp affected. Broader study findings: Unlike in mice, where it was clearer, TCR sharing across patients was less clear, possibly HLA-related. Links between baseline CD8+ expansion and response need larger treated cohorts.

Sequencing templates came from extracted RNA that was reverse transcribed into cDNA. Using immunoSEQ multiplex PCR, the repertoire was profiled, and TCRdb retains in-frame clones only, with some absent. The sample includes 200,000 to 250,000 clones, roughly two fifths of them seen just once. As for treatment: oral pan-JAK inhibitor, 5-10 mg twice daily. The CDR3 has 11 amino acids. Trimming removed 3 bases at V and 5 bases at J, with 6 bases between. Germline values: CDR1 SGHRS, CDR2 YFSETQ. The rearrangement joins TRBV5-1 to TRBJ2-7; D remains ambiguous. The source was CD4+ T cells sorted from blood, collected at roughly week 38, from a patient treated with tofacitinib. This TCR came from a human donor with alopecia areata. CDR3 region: CASSSLNEQYF. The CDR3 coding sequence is TGCGCCAGCAGCTCATTAAACGAGCAGTACTTC.